Each of the 5 T cell receptor beta chains below was sequenced from the same sample in a study of CD8+ T cells in alopecia areata. The sample's treatment: oral pan-JAK inhibitor, 5-10 mg twice daily. Isolated RNA was reverse transcribed into cDNA used as the sequencing template. The assay was immunoSEQ multiplex PCR, and TCRdb's table has in-frame clones only and misses some. The sample has about 130,000 clones, 45% to 60% seen once. Sequenced material: CD8+ T cells sorted from blood, taken at week 4, from a patient treated with tofacitinib. The receptors shown here come from a human donor with alopecia areata.

The chain uses TRBV19 and TRBJ1-1; D remains unclear. The CDR3 totals 17 residues. CDR1 is LNHDA and CDR2 is SQIVND in the germline V gene (reference sequence). Trimming stripped 0 bases from V and 7 bases from J, with 21 bases between. CDR3 residues: CASSIEVQRTLRGEAFF. The CDR3 DNA reads TGTGCCAGTAGTATAGAAGTGCAGAGAACCCTACGGGGTGAAGCTTTCTTT. The complete variable domain, with remaining parts taken from reference TRBV19 and TRBJ1-1, reads DGGITQSPKYLFRKEGQNVTLSCEQNLNHDAMYWYRQDPGQGLRLIYYSQIVNDFQKGDIAEGYSVSREKKESFPLTVTSAQKNPTAFYLCASSIEVQRTLRGEAFFGQGTRLTVV.

The V call is TRBV29-1, the J call TRBJ1-2; D is unresolved. The CDR3 sequence is 12 residues long. Looked up from germline, CDR1 is SQVTM and CDR2 is ANQGSEA. With 8 bases removed from V and 4 bases from J, the gap between germline ends came to 14 bases. The CDR3 loop reads CSHFMGGYGYTF. As DNA, the CDR3 is TGCAGCCACTTTATGGGTGGCTATGGCTACACCTTC.

Sample share makes this clone medium-sized. The rearrangement links TRBV9 to TRBJ2-2, with 7 bases matching TRBD1. Germline CDR1 is SGDLS and CDR2 is YYNGEE. Trimming at V came to 1 base and at J to 1 base, leaving 4 bases not matched to a gene. The CDR3 has 16 residues. The DNA for the CDR3 is TGTGCCAGCAGCGTAAATCGACAGGGGAACACCGGGGAGCTGTTTTTT. Its protein is CASSVNRQGNTGELFF.

The rearrangement joins TRBV7-2 to TRBJ1-2, with D perhaps TRBD1 (6 bases). The CDR3 loop spans 14 amino acids. V was cut by 4 bases and J by 8 bases, with 17 bases left in between. The germline gives CDR1 SGHTA, CDR2 FQGNSA. Written as DNA, the CDR3 is TGTGCCAGCAGCTCATCAGGACAGTATCAGGGCTACACCTTC. Its protein is CASSSSGQYQGYTF.

The gene calls are TRBV7-8 and TRBJ2-7, with unresolved D. CDR1 and CDR2 from the germline V gene are SGHVS and FQNEAQ. Trimming left V 1 base short and J 3 bases short, with 13 bases between. The CDR3 runs to 15 residues. The CDR3 DNA reads as TGTGCCAGCAGCTTAGTTGGCACGGAGAGCTACGAGCAGTACTTC. Protein sequence: CASSLVGTESYEQYF.